This record covers a single T cell receptor beta chain. The data were taken from a study of identical twins. TCRdb re-derived calls from the 5' RACE reads in MiXCR, one entry per CDR3 protein. The data show hundreds of thousands of distinct CDR3 sequences, around a sixth seen once. The CDR3 consists of 18 residues. Trimming left V 4 bases short and J 1 base short, with 23 bases between. CDR1 and CDR2 from the germline V gene are DFQATT and SNEGSKA (reference sequence). This same sample was also part of a study on T cells expressing NK-cell markers. As reported in that work: Restricting sorting to alpha-beta TCR T cells was achieved in several experiments by an anti-gamma-delta TCR antibody.

V and J are TRBV20-1 and TRBJ2-4; D possibly matches TRBD1 or TRBD2 (5 bases each). Source material: PBMCs. The receptor comes from a woman aged 18-30 years in good health. Here the CDR3 DNA reads TGCAGTGCTAAGAAGAGTAAGGGGTTGTGGAGGGCCAAAAACATTCAGTACTTC. It translates to CSAKKSKGLWRAKNIQYF.